The rows below give T cell receptor beta chains drawn from one sample of a study of blood T cell repertoires in COVID-19. Repertoires were generated with immunoSEQ multiplex PCR, while TCRdb's copy carries only in-frame clones and drops some. The sample lists 350,000 to 450,000 clones, roughly nine tenths occurring once. The sample was PBMCs or T cells enriched from blood (not recorded which). These receptors were collected from a woman aged 40 to 50 who had been exposed to COVID-19. Both conserved end residues are part of each CDR3. D genes are given only for firm matches. Clone size is shown for a subset of rows, as once, few, many or a class of expanded clone.

clone_size	d_call	v_call	j_call	cdr3_nt	cdr3_aa
NA	TRBD2	TRBV6-2/TRBV6-3	TRBJ2-7	TGTGCCAGCAGTTACGTCGGACTAGCGGACTACGAGCAGTACTTC	CASSYVGLADYEQYF
NA	TRBD1	TRBV4-2	TRBJ2-7	TGTGCCAGCAGCCAAGGGGACAGGGGATTTTACGAGCAGTACTTC	CASSQGDRGFYEQYF
NA	NA	TRBV7-9	TRBJ1-1	TGTGCCAGCAGCTTAGCCGCTGGAATGACTACTGAAGCTTTCTTT	CASSLAAGMTTEAFF
NA	NA	TRBV7-8	TRBJ2-7	TGTGCCAGCAGCCCTTTTTCGGGTCCCTACGAGCAGTACTTC	CASSPFSGPYEQYF
NA	TRBD2	TRBV14	TRBJ2-3	TGTGCCAGCAGTCAAGCTGGGGTTTGGCTAGCGGACACAGATACGCAGTATTTT	CASSQAGVWLADTDTQYF
NA	TRBD2	TRBV7-8	TRBJ2-3	TGTGCCAGCAGCTTATTAGCGGGGGCTCCCGGGGGCACAGATACGCAGTATTTT	CASSLLAGAPGGTDTQYF
NA	NA	TRBV21-1	TRBJ1-3	TGTGCCAGCAGCAAAGGAGGACAGGGTCCCTCTGGAAACACCATATATTTT	CASSKGGQGPSGNTIYF
NA	NA	TRBV5-1	TRBJ2-5	TGCGCCAGCAGCTTAGGGGCGGTCCAAGAGACCCAGTACTTC	CASSLGAVQETQYF
once	NA	TRBV5-1	TRBJ1-1	TGCGCCAGCAGCTTGGGGGTTGGTCGGGACACTGAAGCTTTCTTT	CASSLGVGRDTEAFF
NA	TRBD2	TRBV29-1	TRBJ2-1	TGCAGCGTTGAATCGCGACTAGCGCTCAATGAGCAGTTCTTC	CSVESRLALNEQFF
NA	TRBD1	TRBV7-9	TRBJ1-2	TGTGCCAGCAGCTTAAATAGGCAGGGGGCGCGGGGCTACACCTTC	CASSLNRQGARGYTF
NA	NA	TRBV6-5	TRBJ2-7	TGTGCCAGCTGTCGGACAGCCTCCTACGAGCAGTACTTC	CASCRTASYEQYF
NA	TRBD2	TRBV11-2	TRBJ2-4	TGTGCCAGCAGCTCCCGGGGGGGCTGGGACATTCAGTACTTC	CASSSRGGWDIQYF
NA	TRBD1	TRBV2	TRBJ1-2	TGTGCCAGCAGTGAGGGGACAGGTGACTATGGCTACACCTTC	CASSEGTGDYGYTF
NA	TRBD1	TRBV5-1	TRBJ1-1	TGCGCCAGCAGCTCAGGGGGCGAGGCGGTCACTGAAGCTTTCTTT	CASSSGGEAVTEAFF
NA	TRBD1	TRBV19	TRBJ2-1	TGTGCCAGTAGGGGACAGGGGGATACTGAGCAGTTCTTC	CASRGQGDTEQFF
NA	TRBD2	TRBV11-3	TRBJ2-7	TGTGCCAGCAGTCGAACGTCCCGGGAGGGCCACGAGCAGTACTTC	CASSRTSREGHEQYF
NA	TRBD2	TRBV30	TRBJ2-7	TGTGCCTGGAGTCCCACTTCGGGACTAGCGGGAGCGATCAGGCCCTACGAGCAGTACTTC	CAWSPTSGLAGAIRPYEQYF
NA	NA	TRBV10-2	TRBJ2-7	TGCGCCAGCAGTGAGCCTAGTCCCGACGAGCAGTACTTC	CASSEPSPDEQYF
NA	NA	TRBV5-1	TRBJ2-1	TGCGCCAGCAGCTTGGCCCAGGGAGGTGAGCAGTTCTTC	CASSLAQGGEQFF
NA	TRBD2	TRBV5-1	TRBJ2-1	TGCGCCAGCAGCTTTCCCGGGACTAGCGGGAGATCTGAGCAGTTCTTC	CASSFPGTSGRSEQFF
NA	TRBD1	TRBV11-3	TRBJ2-7	TGTGCCAGCAGCTCGGACAGGAGAACCTACGAGCAGTACTTC	CASSSDRRTYEQYF
NA	NA	TRBV4-1	TRBJ1-1	TGCGCCAGCAGCCTGGGACAGAACACTGAAGCTTTCTTT	CASSLGQNTEAFF
NA	TRBD1	TRBV12-5	TRBJ1-4	TGTGCTAGTGCCCCGGGACAGGGATATGAAAAACTGTTTTTT	CASAPGQGYEKLFF
few	TRBD1	TRBV19	TRBJ1-1	TGTGCCAGTAGCACAGGGGAGGCTGAAGCTTTCTTT	CASSTGEAEAFF
NA	NA	TRBV5-1	TRBJ2-7	TGCGCCAGCAAGAACTCCGGGGAGCAGTACTTC	CASKNSGEQYF
once	TRBD2	TRBV5-1	TRBJ2-3	TGCGCCAGCAGTTATCTGGGACTAGCGGGGACTAGCACAGATACGCAGTATTTT	CASSYLGLAGTSTDTQYF
NA	NA	TRBV6-1	TRBJ1-5	TGTGCCAGCAGTGAAGGCGAGTGGAATCAGCCCCAGCATTTT	CASSEGEWNQPQHF
NA	TRBD1	TRBV28	TRBJ2-3	TGTGCCAGCAGTTTCGACAGGGGCGGGGACACAGATACGCAGTATTTT	CASSFDRGGDTDTQYF
NA	NA	TRBV27	TRBJ1-6	TGTGCCAGCAATCCCACCAGGGGAGGGTATTCACCCCTCCACTTT	CASNPTRGGYSPLHF
once	TRBD2	TRBV27	TRBJ2-3	TGTGCCACCTCGACTGGGGGGGTAGTCGGGGATACGCAGTATTTT	CATSTGGVVGDTQYF
NA	NA	TRBV19	TRBJ1-5	TGTGCCAGTAGTAGCCCTATGATGGGCCAGGGTCCCAGGCAGCCCCAGCATTTT	CASSSPMMGQGPRQPQHF
once	NA	TRBV7-7	TRBJ2-2	TGTGCTAGCAGCCTCGAGGCGTCCCCGGTGGGGGAGCTGTTTTTT	CASSLEASPVGELFF
NA	NA	TRBV12-3/TRBV12-4	TRBJ1-1	TGTGCCAGCAGTTTCCTTCCCGAGACTGAAGCTTTCTTT	CASSFLPETEAFF
NA	TRBD2	TRBV5-4	TRBJ2-1	TGTGCCAGCAGCAGTAGCGGGAGGGGTACCTACAATGAGCAGTTCTTC	CASSSSGRGTYNEQFF